The 17 T cell receptor beta chains below all came from one sample that was sequenced in a study of pediatric ulcerative colitis. Profiling relied on immunoSEQ multiplex PCR, and the TCRdb table lists in-frame clones only, not all of them. The table records over 10,000 clones, 77% of them present only once. Rectal tissue came from one to two pinch biopsies taken at colonoscopy. Input material: gut tissue. These receptors all stem from a boy aged 10-17 years who was a control in a study of pediatric ulcerative colitis.

This clone was counted a few times. This sequence joins TRBV11-1 and TRBJ2-2, with 7 bases aligning to TRBD2. J lost 7 bases, V lost 1 base, and 9 bases had no gene match. CDR3 size: 16 residues. The germline gives CDR1 SGHAT, CDR2 FQDESV (reference sequence). Here the CDR3 reads CASSLDGGSWFGELFF. The CDR3 DNA reads TGTGCCAGCAGCTTAGACGGCGGGAGTTGGTTCGGGGAGCTGTTTTTT.

The gene calls are TRBV29-1 and TRBJ2-2; D call uncertain. Trimming shortened V by 6 bases and J by 4 bases, and 12 bases separated the two germline ends. CDR1 and CDR2 (germline): SQVTM, ANQGSEA. The CDR3 covers 13 residues. The DNA for the CDR3 is TGCAGCGTGGACGTGGCGGCCACCGGGGAGCTGTTTTTT. This gives the protein CSVDVAATGELFF.

The V gene is TRBV9, the J gene TRBJ2-1; perhaps TRBD2 as D (6 bases). Trimming removed 3 bases at V and 5 bases at J, with 18 bases between. Per the germline V gene, CDR1 is SGDLS and CDR2 is YYNGEE. The CDR3 loop spans 16 amino acids. CDR3 sequence: CASSAWGSGGNNEQFF. The CDR3 DNA reads as TGTGCCAGCAGCGCGTGGGGTAGCGGAGGGAACAATGAGCAGTTCTTC.

This chain links TRBV14 with TRBJ2-3; 8 bases agree with TRBD2. In germline, CDR1 is SGHDN, CDR2 FVKESK. The CDR3 runs to 13 residues. Unmatched junction bases numbered 8, after V lost 8 bases and J lost 7 bases. The CDR3 spells CASSREAVNTQYF. For the CDR3, the DNA is TGTGCCAGCTCGCGGGAGGCCGTTAATACGCAGTATTTT.

There are a few counts of this clone. V usage is TRBV9 and J usage is TRBJ1-3, with D perhaps matching TRBD1 (5 bases). Per the germline V gene, CDR1 is SGDLS and CDR2 is YYNGEE. V was cut by 4 bases and J by 6 bases, with 14 bases left in between. This CDR3 spans 14 amino acids. CDR3 sequence: CASSPSPGENTIYF. The DNA of the CDR3 is TGTGCCAGCAGCCCCTCCCCGGGGGAAAACACCATATATTTT.

This chain joins TRBV19 and TRBJ1-5; 7 positions agree with TRBD1. Per the germline V gene, CDR1 is LNHDA and CDR2 is SQIVND (reference sequence). This CDR3 is built from 15 residues. Trimming at V came to 8 bases and at J to 0 bases, leaving 7 bases not matched to a gene. CDR3 residues: CASGTELYSNQPQHF. CDR3 in DNA: TGTGCCAGTGGGACAGAACTCTATAGCAATCAGCCCCAGCATTTT.

This chain joins TRBV29-1 and TRBJ2-3, with D possibly matching TRBD2 (5 bases). Germline V lookup: CDR1 SQVTM, CDR2 ANQGSEA. Deletions cut 6 bases from V and 4 bases from J, with 14 bases between. CDR3 length equals 13 residues. The CDR3 protein is CSVAVGQADTQYF. The CDR3 DNA is TGCAGCGTAGCGGTGGGCCAGGCAGATACGCAGTATTTT.

The rearrangement uses TRBV1 and TRBJ2-3; no check of the table's D call, TRBD2, against the DNA was made. TRBV1 is listed as a pseudogene. CDR3 length: 16 residues. In nucleotides, the CDR3 is TGCACCAGCAGCCTGGAATTAGCGGGCCTCACAGATACGCAGTATTTT. This translates into CTSSLELAGLTDTQYF.

This rearrangement joins TRBV4-1 to TRBJ2-1, with D perhaps TRBD2 (6 bases). CDR1 MGHRA and CDR2 YSYEKL come from the germline V gene. This CDR3 spans 17 amino acids. Trimming took 1 base from V and 2 from J, leaving 15 bases between them. This CDR3 is CASSQGRGGITYNEQFF. The CDR3, as DNA: TGCGCCAGCAGCCAAGGGCGGGGCGGGATTACCTACAATGAGCAGTTCTTC.

The CDR3 region has the DNA TGTGCCAGCAGCCCCCTGTCAGGCCATGAGGTCGGGGCCCAGTACTTC. Its protein is CASSPLSGHEVGAQYF. The genes are TRBV5-4 and TRBJ2-5, with a weak D call TRBD2 (5 bases). The CDR3 runs 16 residues. Germline assignment: CDR1 SGHNT and CDR2 YYREEE (reference sequence). V was shortened by 4 bases and J by 9 bases, with 25 bases between the two germline ends.

The V gene is TRBV11-2, the J gene TRBJ2-5; the D gene is possibly TRBD1 (6 bases). Looked up from germline, CDR1 is SGHAT and CDR2 is FQNNGV. V was cut by 4 bases and J by 2 bases, with 17 bases left in between. CDR3 length: 16 amino acids. The CDR3, as DNA: TGTGCCAGCAGCTCAGGGGCCGGGTGGGGGCAAGAGACCCAGTACTTC. Residues: CASSSGAGWGQETQYF.

The chain has TRBV5-4 and TRBJ2-7; a weak D match, TRBD1 (5 bases). Germline loops: CDR1 SGHNT, CDR2 YYREEE (reference sequence). CDR3 size: 13 residues. Trimming cost V 0 bases and J 2 bases, with 6 bases left between them. CDR3 region: CASSLGGTYEQYV. The CDR3 DNA reads as TGTGCCAGCAGCTTGGGGGGCACCTACGAGCAGTACGTC.

This chain connects TRBV14 to TRBJ2-7; 7 nucleotides agree with TRBD1. This CDR3 has 16 amino acids. In germline, CDR1 is SGHDN, CDR2 FVKESK. With 4 bases clipped from V and 2 bases from J, the junction kept 11 bases outside the gene matches. CDR3 residues: CASSPTQGQSAYEQYF. CDR3 bases: TGTGCCAGCAGCCCTACTCAGGGACAGTCAGCCTACGAGCAGTACTTC.

This clone was seen only a few times. The chain is built from TRBV11-2 and TRBJ2-2; D unresolved. CDR3 length equals 15 residues. Trimming removed 4 bases at V and 3 bases at J, with 12 bases between. CDR1 SGHAT and CDR2 FQNNGV come from the germline V gene. CDR3 loop: CASSYQAWDTGELFF. CDR3 nucleotides: TGTGCCAGCAGCTATCAGGCATGGGACACCGGGGAGCTGTTTTTT.

This chain joins TRBV5-1 and TRBJ1-2; D gene uncertain. Germline CDR1 reads SGHRS; CDR2 reads YFSETQ. Trimming left V 4 bases short and J 2 bases short, with 12 bases between. The length of the CDR3 is 14 residues. The CDR3 DNA sequence: TGCGCCAGCAGCCCGGGGAGCTTCAACTATGGCTACACCTTC. It translates to CASSPGSFNYGYTF.

The V and J genes are TRBV29-1 and TRBJ2-2, with TRBD2 identical over 9 bases. The junction had 7 bases not matched to a gene; V was cut back by 7 bases and J by 1 base. The CDR3 is made up of 15 amino acids. Germline assignment: CDR1 SQVTM and CDR2 ANQGSEA. CDR3 region: CSAKTSGGNTGELFF. CDR3 sequence (DNA): TGCAGCGCCAAGACTAGCGGAGGGAACACCGGGGAGCTGTTTTTT.

This sequence joins TRBV5-3 and TRBJ2-7, with D perhaps TRBD1 (6 bases). TRBV5-3 is an ORF; its function is uncertain. This CDR3 spans 13 amino acids. V was trimmed by 0 bases and J by 2 bases, leaving 6 bases between them. The CDR3 DNA reads TGTGCCAGAAGCTTGGCAGGGGCCTACGAGCAGTACGTC. This codes for CARSLAGAYEQYV.